The clone carrying this T cell receptor beta chain appeared a single time. The germline V gene encodes CDR1 SGHTA and CDR2 FQGNSA. The V gene lost 5 bases and the J gene lost 8 bases, with 19 bases spanning the gap. The CDR3 contains 15 residues. The entry originates in a study of identical twins. TCRdb ran MiXCR on the 5' RACE reads and lists one entry per CDR3 protein. The sample yields hundreds of thousands of distinct CDR3 sequences, around 21% seen once. These records were also assigned to another study, of T cells expressing NK-cell markers. In that study: It was sorted CD3+CD56-NKG2C+, CD3+CD56+NKG2C- and CD3+CD56+NKG2C+ T cells that provided the TCR beta repertoires.

The genes are TRBV7-2 and TRBJ2-1; maybe TRBD1 (6 bases). This clonotype originated in a woman aged 18-29 years in good health. Sequenced: PBMCs. Here the CDR3 DNA reads TGTGCCAGCAGCCCCCAGGGGTGGTTTCTCTATGAGCAGTTCTTC. Encoded protein: CASSPQGWFLYEQFF. The variable domain in full, completed from reference TRBV7-2 and TRBJ2-1, reads GAGVSQSPSNKVTEKGKDVELRCDPISGHTALYWYRQSLGQGLEFLIYFQGNSAPDKSGLPSDRFSAERTGGSVSTLTIQRTQQEDSAVYLCASSPQGWFLYEQFFGPGTRLTVL.